A selection of T cell receptor beta chains follows, all from one sample in a study of CXCR3-negative and CXCR3-positive naive CD8 T cells. For each CDR3 protein, TCRdb gives one entry from its re-call of the 5' RACE reads, without DNA. The sample data list 56,000 or so distinct CDR3 sequences. The sample consisted of memory CD8+ T cells from blood. Receptor source: a human donor in good health. Some clones in this sample may be carry-over from other donors' samples. Each CDR3 is given with its conserved first and last residue. Fields, in order: J gene, V gene, CDR3 protein.

TRBJ2-7,TRBV27,CASSLARGAYEQYF
TRBJ2-1,TRBV7-3,CASSSTPSRGDEQFF
TRBJ2-2,TRBV7-6,CASGLGQNTGELFF
TRBJ2-1,TRBV7-9,CASSPVAAANEQFF
TRBJ2-5,TRBV6-4,CASSPSGEGETQYF
TRBJ2-5,TRBV28,CASGDRQDDETQYF
TRBJ2-1,TRBV7-9,CASSLVTGAYNEQFF
TRBJ2-2,TRBV29-1,CSVEGGGLLNTGELFF
TRBJ2-7,TRBV12-3/TRBV12-4,CASSPGGLSYEQYF
TRBJ2-1,TRBV20-1,CSARGLLSFNDEQFF
TRBJ2-7,TRBV6-5,CASSWGRSSYEQYF
TRBJ2-7,TRBV5-1,CASSPLGQPFYEQYF
TRBJ2-7,TRBV5-1,CASTSGGASEQYF
TRBJ2-2,TRBV12-3/TRBV12-4,CASSPSRGGTGELFF